This passage covers 27 T cell receptor beta chains from one sample sequenced in a study of cytomegalovirus exposure and HLA in healthy donors. The study ran its PCR with 60 Vbeta and 13 Jbeta primers. The repertoire was sequenced with immunoSEQ multiplex PCR; TCRdb's copy has only in-frame clones and lacks some. Of about 150,000 clones listed, about 61% are singletons. The sample taken for sequencing was PBMCs. These receptor sequences come from a male donor in good health and CMV-seronegative.

J is TRBJ1-1 and V is TRBV7-6, with 10 positions matching TRBD1. V lost 2 bases, J lost 0 bases, and 12 bases stayed unmatched. The CDR3 has 19 amino acids. Germline V gives CDR1 SGHVS, CDR2 FNYEAQ. Here the CDR3 DNA reads TGTGCCAGCAGCTTAATGGTTAACCGGGACAGGGGTTTGAACACTGAAGCTTTCTTT. Its translation is CASSLMVNRDRGLNTEAFF.

This clone occurred once. This may come from a read error, since a much larger clone is one base off. J is TRBJ1-2 and V is TRBV2, with 8 bases that match TRBD1. This CDR3 is 13 amino acids long. J lost 3 bases, V lost 7 bases, and 4 bases had no gene match. Germline assignment: CDR1 SNHLY and CDR2 FYNNEI. The CDR3 DNA sequence: TGTGCCAGCAAGGCAGGGGGCGACTATGGCTACACCTTC. This encodes CASKAGGDYGYTF.

The genes are TRBV29-1 and TRBJ1-1; D not resolved. V shed 3 bases and J shed 11 bases, with 16 bases lying between them. Germline-derived CDR1 and CDR2 are SQVTM and ANQGSEA. This CDR3 spans 12 amino acids. The CDR3 is CSVEGSEGSAFF. The CDR3, as DNA: TGCAGCGTTGAGGGTTCCGAGGGTTCCGCTTTCTTT.

The chain joins TRBV28 to TRBJ1-1; D not resolved. This CDR3 is 15 amino acids long. Germline CDR1 MDHEN, CDR2 SYDVKM. Trimming removed 3 bases from V and 0 bases from J, with 11 bases in between. CDR3 sequence reads: CASSFSQILNTEAFF. The CDR3 DNA sequence: TGTGCCAGCAGTTTCAGTCAAATTTTGAACACTGAAGCTTTCTTT.

This clone came up many times. V is TRBV5-5 and J is TRBJ2-5, with TRBD1 matching over 7 bases. Germline loops: CDR1 SGHKS, CDR2 YYEKEE (reference sequence). Trimming at V came to 4 bases and at J to 0 bases, leaving 0 bases not matched to a gene. The CDR3 has 13 residues. The CDR3 loop reads CASSGTDQETQYF. The CDR3, as DNA: TGTGCCAGCAGCGGGACAGACCAAGAGACCCAGTACTTC.

This clone was seen only once. V is TRBV2 and J is TRBJ2-1; no firm D call. V lost 10 bases, J lost 0 bases, and 13 bases lay in between. CDR3 length: 14 residues. CDR1 is SNHLY, CDR2 FYNNEI, per germline. The DNA of the CDR3 is TGTGCCACCCGTCGAGCTATCTCCTACAATGAGCAGTTCTTC. Encoded protein: CATRRAISYNEQFF.

The rearrangement uses TRBV19 and TRBJ2-1, with TRBD1 matching 8 bases. J lost 2 bases, V lost 4 bases, and 13 bases had no gene match. Germline V CDR1 and CDR2: LNHDA, SQIVND (reference sequence). This CDR3 is built from 18 residues. The CDR3 reads CASSTGQAHLGTYNEQFF. CDR3 sequence (DNA): TGTGCCAGTAGTACGGGACAGGCGCACCTAGGAACCTACAATGAGCAGTTCTTC.

This chain connects TRBV6-6 to TRBJ2-1; weak D call: TRBD2 (6 bases). The CDR3 has 15 amino acids. V was pared by 6 bases and J by 7 bases, with 19 bases between. CDR1 and CDR2 from the germline V gene are MNHNY and SVGAGI (reference sequence). This CDR3 reads CASREVGGQWNEQFF. CDR3 nucleotides: TGTGCCAGCAGAGAAGTCGGGGGTCAATGGAATGAGCAGTTCTTC.

This chain joins TRBV18 and TRBJ1-4, with D perhaps TRBD1 (5 bases). The CDR3 consists of 13 residues. V was shortened by 6 bases and J by 6 bases, with 11 bases between the two germline ends. Germline V gene lookup returns CDR1 KGHSH and CDR2 LQKENI. The CDR3 loop reads CASSPGQDEKLFF. The DNA for the CDR3 is TGTGCCAGCTCGCCCGGACAAGATGAAAAACTGTTTTTT.

The V call is TRBV30, the J call TRBJ2-7, with D possibly being TRBD2 (7 bases). Germline CDR1 reads GTSNPN; CDR2 reads SVGIG (reference sequence). Trimming removed 3 bases from V and 3 bases from J, with 12 bases in between. The CDR3 covers 13 residues. The CDR3 region has the DNA TGTGCCTGGAGACGGGGGGCCGGCTACGAGCAGTACTTC. This translates into CAWRRGAGYEQYF.

The chain uses TRBV29-1 and TRBJ2-6, with D possibly being TRBD1 (5 bases). CDR1 and CDR2 from the germline V gene are SQVTM and ANQGSEA. The V end was cut by 6 bases, the J end by 0 bases, with 18 bases between. The CDR3 loop spans 17 amino acids. The CDR3 sequence is CSVLDSLLLSGANVLTF. Written as DNA, the CDR3 is TGCAGCGTATTAGACAGCCTACTACTCTCTGGGGCCAACGTCCTGACTTTC.

This clone was recorded a few times. This chain links TRBV5-1 with TRBJ2-5; weak D call: TRBD1 (5 bases). The CDR3 totals 16 residues. V shed 3 bases and J shed 0 bases, with 15 bases lying between them. CDR1 is SGHRS, CDR2 YFSETQ, per germline. The CDR3 sequence is CASSWTSTGNQETQYF. DNA for the CDR3: TGCGCCAGCAGCTGGACCTCAACAGGAAACCAAGAGACCCAGTACTTC.

This clone was recorded a few times. The rearrangement links TRBV7-9 to TRBJ2-5; 7 nucleotides align to TRBD1. The germline V gene has CDR1 SEHNR and CDR2 FQNEAQ (reference sequence). CDR3 length: 15 amino acids. Trimming removed 1 base from V and 5 bases from J; junction bases left unmatched: 7. This chain's CDR3 is CASSLVEGAHETQYF. CDR3 nucleotide sequence: TGTGCCAGCAGCTTAGTCGAGGGGGCGCATGAGACCCAGTACTTC.

This clone was observed a single time. V and J are TRBV10-3 and TRBJ2-4; perhaps TRBD2 as D (7 bases). Germline V gene lookup returns CDR1 ENHRY and CDR2 SYGVKD. V lost 8 bases, J lost 8 bases, and 13 bases lay in between. The CDR3 length is 12 residues. CDR3 residues: CAIGGAGDIQYF. For the CDR3, the DNA is TGTGCCATCGGGGGGGCCGGGGACATTCAGTACTTC.

This clone was seen a few times. The chain joins TRBV7-3 to TRBJ1-2; maybe TRBD1 (5 bases). The CDR3 extends over 14 amino acids. From germline, CDR1 is SGHTA and CDR2 FQGTGA. Trimming shortened V by 5 bases and J by 8 bases, and 18 bases separated the two germline ends. The CDR3 bases are TGTGCCAGCAGCCCCACAGGAGTGGGAAGCGGCTACACCTTC. It translates to CASSPTGVGSGYTF. The full variable domain, completed using reference TRBV7-3 and TRBJ1-2, is GAGVSQTPSNKVTEKGKYVELRCDPISGHTALYWYRQSLGQGPEFLIYFQGTGAADDSGLPNDRFFAVRPEGSVSTLKIQRTERGDSAVYLCASSPTGVGSGYTFGSGTRLTVV.

V and J are TRBV30 and TRBJ1-2; D is possibly TRBD1 (6 bases). V gave up 4 bases and J gave up 4 bases, with 10 bases separating them. This CDR3 comprises 12 residues. Germline CDR1 and CDR2: GTSNPN and SVGIG (reference sequence). The CDR3 protein is CAWKYRAYGYTF. The CDR3 bases are TGTGCCTGGAAGTACAGGGCCTATGGCTACACCTTC.

This clone was seen a handful of times. The chain links TRBV28 to TRBJ1-2, with D maybe TRBD1 (5 bases). Germline-derived CDR1 and CDR2 are MDHEN and SYDVKM. The CDR3 extends over 13 amino acids. Trimming stripped 10 bases from V and 3 bases from J, with 15 bases between. The CDR3 DNA reads as TGTGCCATAGGCCGGGGGAGTGACTATGGCTACACCTTC. It specifies CAIGRGSDYGYTF.

The genes are TRBV7-2 and TRBJ2-5; TRBD2 matches 12 bases. Germline V gene lookup returns CDR1 SGHTA and CDR2 FQGNSA. The CDR3 loop spans 16 amino acids. Unmatched junction bases numbered 4, after V lost 3 bases and J lost 2 bases. CDR3 protein: CASSFGTSGPQETQYF. In DNA form, the CDR3 reads TGTGCCAGCAGCTTTGGGACTAGCGGGCCTCAAGAGACCCAGTACTTC.

This chain uses TRBV15 with TRBJ1-1, with 9 bases that match TRBD1. The CDR3 is made up of 14 amino acids. Germline CDR1 and CDR2: LNHNV and YYDKDF (reference sequence). V shed 5 bases and J 5 bases; nucleotides not matched to a gene: 6. In DNA form, the CDR3 reads TGTGCCACCAGCGGCCGGGACAGGGTTACTGAAGCTTTCTTT. Amino acid sequence: CATSGRDRVTEAFF.

The genes are TRBV15 and TRBJ1-2; 7 bases agree with TRBD1. The CDR3 spans 16 residues. In germline, CDR1 is LNHNV, CDR2 YYDKDF (reference sequence). V lost 3 bases and J lost 8; bases outside the gene matches: 15. The CDR3 loop reads CATSRTNRQGRQGYTF. The CDR3 region has the DNA TGTGCCACCAGCAGGACCAACCGACAGGGTCGGCAAGGCTACACCTTC.

This clone turned up a few times. V usage is TRBV27 and J usage is TRBJ1-2; 8 bases match TRBD1. V was pared by 4 bases and J by 8 bases, with 6 bases of the junction left unmatched. From germline, CDR1 is MNHEY and CDR2 SMNVEV (reference sequence). This CDR3 contains 13 residues. The CDR3 spells CASSSRTGKGYTF. Written as DNA, the CDR3 is TGTGCCAGCAGTTCCCGGACAGGGAAGGGCTACACCTTC.

The chain is built from TRBV28 and TRBJ1-5; no clear D gene. Looked up from germline, CDR1 is MDHEN and CDR2 is SYDVKM. Between the trimmed V and J ends, which lost 2 bases and 6 bases, there was a span of 20 bases. The CDR3 runs to 17 residues. The CDR3 sequence: CASSLPRGEGAGQPQHF. The CDR3, as DNA: TGTGCCAGCAGTTTACCTCGGGGAGAGGGCGCCGGTCAGCCCCAGCATTTT.

The chain joins TRBV18 to TRBJ1-2; D is uncertain. The V and J ends lost 2 bases and 4 bases respectively, with 11 bases between them. Germline values: CDR1 KGHSH, CDR2 LQKENI. The length of the CDR3 is 14 residues. The CDR3 region has the DNA TGTGCCAGCTCACCATTGGTTTCGGGCTATGGCTACACCTTC. It specifies CASSPLVSGYGYTF.

This clone has only a few counts. The chain combines TRBV29-1 with TRBJ2-5; no clear D. V was clipped by 5 bases and J by 5 bases, with 9 bases between them. The CDR3 is made up of 11 amino acids. CDR1 is SQVTM and CDR2 is ANQGSEA in the germline V gene. The DNA for the CDR3 is TGCAGCGTTCTAGGAGAGGAGACCCAGTACTTC. It translates to CSVLGEETQYF.

With respect to this clone: The junction departs from germline at one end; a sequencing error may be responsible. The genes are TRBV2 and TRBJ2-6; D is possibly TRBD2 (6 bases). The CDR3 contains 18 residues. Germline assignment: CDR1 SNHLY and CDR2 FYNNEI. The CDR3 spells CASSHWYIRDSGANILTF. Here the CDR3 DNA reads TGTGCCAGCAGTCATTGGTATATAAGGGACTCTGGGGCCAACATCCTGACTTTC.

This chain links TRBV7-6 with TRBJ1-1; perhaps TRBD1 as D (5 bases). The CDR3 runs to 14 residues. Looked up from germline, CDR1 is SGHVS and CDR2 is FNYEAQ. The ends were cut back, 1 base at V and 6 bases at J, with 12 bases in the middle. CDR3 residues: CASSLEIRGSEAFF. The CDR3 region has the DNA TGTGCCAGCAGCTTAGAGATTCGGGGGTCTGAAGCTTTCTTT.

The chain employs TRBV11-2 and TRBJ2-1, with 12 bases matching TRBD2. In germline, CDR1 is SGHAT, CDR2 FQNNGV. Unmatched junction bases numbered 9, after V lost 1 base and J lost 8 bases. The CDR3 has 17 residues. The CDR3 is CASSLGSSGGVWDEQFF. The CDR3 coding sequence is TGTGCCAGCAGCTTAGGATCTAGCGGGGGGGTGTGGGATGAGCAGTTCTTC.